These 30 T cell receptor beta chains were all obtained from the same sample, sequenced in a study of T cell responses to AZD1222 COVID-19 vaccine. The assay was immunoSEQ multiplex PCR, and TCRdb's table has in-frame clones only and misses some. The sample includes 68,000 or so clones, about three quarters of them seen just once. Here the sequenced sample was peripheral blood, taken on day 0 of AZD1222 vaccination. These receptors were obtained from an adult in good health.

The chain carries TRBV7-3 and TRBJ2-1, with 7 bases matching TRBD1. This CDR3 region has 14 residues. Unmatched junction bases numbered 4, after V lost 5 bases and J lost 3 bases. Germline V gene lookup returns CDR1 SGHTA and CDR2 FQGTGA. The CDR3 protein is CASSAAGGYNEQFF. DNA of the CDR3: TGTGCCAGCAGCGCCGCAGGGGGCTACAATGAGCAGTTCTTC.

This clone was detected only once. J is TRBJ2-1 and V is TRBV30; 10 positions agree with TRBD2. J lost 1 base, V lost 3 bases, and 6 bases had no gene match. The germline V gene encodes CDR1 GTSNPN and CDR2 SVGIG (reference sequence). The CDR3 is 16 amino acids. The CDR3 here is CAWSGLAETSYNEQFF. The CDR3, as DNA: TGTGCCTGGAGCGGACTAGCGGAAACGTCCTACAATGAGCAGTTCTTC.

V gene TRBV7-2 combines with J gene TRBJ2-3; 15 bases agree with TRBD2. V lost 4 bases, J lost 6 bases, and 5 bases stayed unmatched. Germline CDR1 is SGHTA and CDR2 is FQGNSA. This CDR3 is 16 amino acids long. For the CDR3, the DNA is TGTGCCAGCAGCTATAAAGGGACTAGCGGGGGGGATACGCAGTATTTT. It codes for CASSYKGTSGGDTQYF.

The chain joins TRBV3-1 (or the pseudogene TRBV3-2) to TRBJ1-2, with TRBD1 as a possible D gene (5 bases). V was shortened by 3 bases and J by 3 bases, with 11 bases between the two germline ends. The length of the CDR3 is 14 residues. Germline assignment: CDR1 LGHDT and CDR2 YNNKEL (reference sequence). The CDR3 bases are TGTGCCAGCAGCCATTTCTCAGGGTACTATGGCTACACCTTC. Protein sequence: CASSHFSGYYGYTF.

This clone was recorded once. The germline gene is not matched at one end of the junction; a read error may be the cause. V and J are TRBV5-4 and TRBJ2-2; the D call may be TRBD1 or TRBD2 (6 bases each). Germline CDR1 SGHNT, CDR2 YYREEE (reference sequence). The CDR3 runs to 16 residues. This CDR3 reads CANSWGDGGFTGELFF. In DNA, the CDR3 is TGTGCCAACAGCTGGGGAGACGGGGGCTTCACCGGGGAGCTGTTTTTT.

The chain has TRBV9 and TRBJ2-3; 9 bases fit TRBD2. CDR3 length: 14 amino acids. The germline gives CDR1 SGDLS, CDR2 YYNGEE. The trim removed 4 bases at V and 4 bases at J, leaving 4 bases unmatched. CDR3 protein: CASSTWTSADTQYF. CDR3 DNA sequence: TGTGCCAGCAGCACTTGGACTAGCGCAGATACGCAGTATTTT.

This clone showed up many times. The V and J genes are TRBV6-5 and TRBJ1-5; 10 positions match TRBD1. This CDR3 has 15 residues. J gave up 5 bases and V 6 bases, and 7 bases lay outside the gene matches. Germline assignment: CDR1 MNHEY and CDR2 SVGAGI. CDR3 nucleotide sequence: TGTGCCAGCAGACCCGACAGGGGGCGCGATCAGCCCCAGCATTTT. This encodes CASRPDRGRDQPQHF.

The gene calls are TRBV9 and TRBJ1-1; D is unclear. Germline assignment: CDR1 SGDLS and CDR2 YYNGEE. V was pared by 1 base and J by 0 bases, with 4 bases between. The CDR3 has 13 amino acids. CDR3 residues: CASSVTLNTEAFF. CDR3 sequence (DNA): TGTGCCAGCAGCGTAACACTGAACACTGAAGCTTTCTTT.

The J gene is TRBJ2-6, the V gene TRBV5-1, with 9 bases that match TRBD1. This CDR3 spans 16 amino acids. Unmatched junction bases numbered 4, after V lost 2 bases and J lost 4 bases. Germline CDR1 reads SGHRS; CDR2 reads YFSETQ. CDR3 sequence: CASSFNRGPGANVLTF. The CDR3 DNA is TGCGCCAGCAGCTTTAACAGGGGGCCCGGGGCCAACGTCCTGACTTTC.

This sequence joins TRBV10-2 and TRBJ1-1; no definite D call. The CDR3 has 14 amino acids. Per the germline V gene, CDR1 is WSHSY and CDR2 is SAAADI. Trimming took 1 base from V and 1 from J, leaving 7 bases between them. CDR3 in amino acids: CASSEYGANTEAFF. CDR3 in DNA: TGCGCCAGCAGTGAGTATGGAGCGAACACTGAAGCTTTCTTT.

CDR3 sequence (DNA): TGTGCCAGCAGCTTAGCAGGGTCGGCGGCCCGGGAGACCCAGTACTTC. Translation: CASSLAGSAARETQYF. The chain carries TRBV7-2 and TRBJ2-5; no firm D call. The CDR3 covers 16 residues. V was clipped by 0 bases and J by 5 bases, with 16 bases between them. CDR1 is SGHTA, CDR2 FQGNSA, per germline.

V usage is TRBV11-2 and J usage is TRBJ2-7, with TRBD2 identical over 10 bases. V shed 1 base, J shed 5 bases, and the junction held 5 bases outside the gene matches. CDR3 length: 15 residues. Germline CDR1 SGHAT, CDR2 FQNNGV. This CDR3 reads CASSLVLAGRNEQYF. In nucleotides, the CDR3 is TGTGCCAGCAGCTTAGTACTAGCGGGGAGGAACGAGCAGTACTTC. Based on the CDR3 plus reference TRBV11-2 and TRBJ2-7, the full variable domain is EAGVAQSPRYKIIEKRQSVAFWCNPISGHATLYWYQQILGQGPKLLIQFQNNGVVDDSQLPKDRFSAERLKGVDSTLKIQPAKLEDSAVYLCASSLVLAGRNEQYFGPGTRLTVT.

The count of this clone is one. The genes are TRBV5-4 and TRBJ1-6; D might be TRBD1 (6 bases). This CDR3 region has 17 residues. Germline CDR1 and CDR2: SGHNT and YYREEE (reference sequence). V was shortened by 0 bases and J by 7 bases, with 17 bases between the two germline ends. The CDR3 is CASSLGGGEASNSPLHF. Written as DNA, the CDR3 is TGTGCCAGCAGCTTGGGTGGGGGCGAAGCTTCAAATTCACCCCTCCACTTT.

The chain employs TRBV5-4 and TRBJ2-3; D gene ambiguous. V lost 4 bases and J 2 bases, leaving 5 bases between the germline ends. The germline V gene has CDR1 SGHNT and CDR2 YYREEE (reference sequence). The CDR3 extends over 12 amino acids. The CDR3 protein is CASSVFTDTQYF. DNA for the CDR3: TGTGCCAGCAGCGTCTTCACAGATACGCAGTATTTT.

The rearrangement uses TRBV3-1 (or the pseudogene TRBV3-2) and TRBJ1-5; perhaps TRBD1 as D (5 bases). Trimming took 1 base from V and 0 from J, leaving 10 bases between them. The germline V gene has CDR1 LGHDT and CDR2 YNNKEL (reference sequence). CDR3 size: 16 residues. The CDR3 here is CASSQAGTGSNQPQHF. The CDR3 DNA follows: TGTGCCAGCAGCCAAGCAGGGACGGGTAGCAATCAGCCCCAGCATTTT.

V is TRBV19 and J is TRBJ1-2, with 9 bases aligning to TRBD1. The CDR3 is made up of 15 amino acids. Germline CDR1 and CDR2: LNHDA and SQIVND (reference sequence). V was pared by 1 base and J by 8 bases, with 8 bases of the junction left unmatched. CDR3 protein: CASSIVGGQGNGYTF. CDR3 sequence (DNA): TGTGCCAGTAGTATAGTAGGGGGACAGGGAAACGGCTACACCTTC.

This clone came up a few times. The V call is TRBV28, the J call TRBJ1-2, with a possible D match to TRBD1 (6 bases). Trimming shortened V by 3 bases and J by 0 bases, and 17 bases separated the two germline ends. The CDR3 runs to 17 residues. Looked up from germline, CDR1 is MDHEN and CDR2 is SYDVKM. CDR3 amino acids: CASSFWDTINTNYGYTF. The CDR3 DNA sequence: TGTGCCAGCAGTTTCTGGGACACCATAAATACTAACTATGGCTACACCTTC.

This clone was picked up many times. At the DNA level, this CDR3 is encoded by other sequences in the same sample as well. The chain recombines TRBV6-4 with TRBJ2-6; possibly TRBD1 or TRBD2 for D (5 bases each). The V gene lost 2 bases and the J gene lost 0 bases, with 5 bases spanning the gap. This CDR3 region has 15 residues. The V gene's germline CDR1 is MRHNA and CDR2 SNTAGT. CDR3 in amino acids: CASSDGGSGANVLTF. In nucleotides, the CDR3 is TGTGCCAGCAGTGACGGGGGCTCTGGGGCCAACGTCCTGACTTTC.

The chain combines TRBV6-1 with TRBJ2-7; 8 bases map to TRBD2. Germline lookup yields CDR1 MNHNS and CDR2 SASEGT. The CDR3 runs to 15 residues. The ends lost 0 bases at V and 6 bases at J; junction bases unmatched: 7. DNA for the CDR3: TGTGCCAGCAGTGAAGCGAGCGGGGGCTTTTCCGAGCAGTACTTC. Amino acids: CASSEASGGFSEQYF.

The chain links TRBV5-1 to TRBJ1-4; the D gene is possibly TRBD1 (5 bases). The CDR3 is 15 residues long. CDR1 and CDR2 (germline): SGHRS, YFSETQ. The V and J ends lost 4 bases and 2 bases respectively, with 12 bases between them. CDR3 sequence: CASSVAGRTNEKLFF. The CDR3 DNA reads as TGCGCCAGCAGCGTGGCGGGACGTACTAATGAAAAACTGTTTTTT.

This rearrangement joins TRBV10-3 to TRBJ2-2, with TRBD2 matching over 7 bases. Trimming took 5 bases from V and 3 from J; bases not matched to a gene: 3. The length of the CDR3 is 14 residues. Germline lookup yields CDR1 ENHRY and CDR2 SYGVKD. CDR3 sequence: CAISLAGDTGELFF. In nucleotides, the CDR3 is TGTGCCATCAGTCTTGCGGGGGACACCGGGGAGCTGTTTTTT.

V and J are TRBV9 and TRBJ2-7; the D is unclear. CDR3 length: 14 residues. The germline V and J ends were trimmed by 0 bases and 7 bases, with 14 bases remaining between them. In germline, CDR1 is SGDLS, CDR2 YYNGEE. The CDR3 DNA follows: TGTGCCAGCAGCGTAGGGCAGGTATCTTGGGAGCAGTACTTC. It specifies CASSVGQVSWEQYF.

This sequence joins TRBV20-1 and TRBJ2-7, with 10 positions matching TRBD1. J gave up 4 bases and V 3 bases, and 12 bases lay outside the gene matches. Germline CDR1 reads DFQATT; CDR2 reads SNEGSKA (reference sequence). The CDR3 runs to 16 residues. DNA for the CDR3: TGCAGTGCTAGTGGTGCGACAGGGGGCTACGTATACGAGCAGTACTTC. It codes for CSASGATGGYVYEQYF.

This chain connects TRBV10-3 to TRBJ2-7; perhaps TRBD2 as D (6 bases). V gave up 11 bases and J gave up 1 base, with 21 bases separating them. Germline CDR1 and CDR2: ENHRY and SYGVKD. This CDR3 comprises 15 residues. CDR3 region: CAASPGDSGSYEQYF. The CDR3, as DNA: TGTGCCGCCTCCCCGGGTGATAGCGGATCCTACGAGCAGTACTTC.

The chain has TRBV28 and TRBJ1-6; D uncertain. The CDR3 runs 13 residues. Germline CDR1 reads MDHEN; CDR2 reads SYDVKM. V lost 4 bases and J 5 bases, leaving 6 bases between the germline ends. The CDR3 region is CASSSVNNSPLHF. CDR3 nucleotides: TGTGCCAGCAGTTCCGTGAATAATTCACCCCTCCACTTT.

The chain carries TRBV9 and TRBJ1-2; D remains unclear. Germline V gene data show CDR1 as SGDLS and CDR2 as YYNGEE. The CDR3 extends over 12 amino acids. The V end was cut by 6 bases, the J end by 8 bases, with 14 bases between. The CDR3 nucleotides are TGTGCCAGCACGAGGACGGGTTGGGGCTACACCTTC. This sequence encodes CASTRTGWGYTF.

V gene TRBV5-1 combines with J gene TRBJ1-3; D uncertain. The CDR3 spans 17 residues. Germline V gene lookup returns CDR1 SGHRS and CDR2 YFSETQ. The V gene lost 0 bases and the J gene lost 0 bases, with 13 bases spanning the gap. In nucleotides, the CDR3 is TGCGCCAGCAGCTTGGAAAGGGTCTCTAGCTCTGGAAACACCATATATTTT. Its translation: CASSLERVSSSGNTIYF.

The V and J genes are TRBV2 and TRBJ2-7; the D gene is possibly TRBD1 (6 bases). V was trimmed by 4 bases and J by 0 bases, leaving 10 bases between them. Germline V CDR1 and CDR2: SNHLY, FYNNEI. The length of the CDR3 is 14 residues. CDR3 region: CASSGGRGSYEQYF. The CDR3 DNA reads as TGTGCCAGCAGTGGTGGCAGGGGCTCCTACGAGCAGTACTTC.

The chain couples TRBV4-3 to TRBJ1-1; 7 bases line up with TRBD1. Germline trimming cut 0 bases from V and 0 bases from J; bases unmatched to any gene: 4. The length of the CDR3 is 16 residues. In germline, CDR1 is LGHNA, CDR2 YSLEER. The CDR3 region is CASSQDYRGMNTEAFF. Here the CDR3 DNA reads TGCGCCAGCAGCCAAGATTACAGGGGAATGAACACTGAAGCTTTCTTT.

This chain connects TRBV12-3 or TRBV12-4 to TRBJ2-3; D is possibly TRBD2 (6 bases). Trimming took 8 bases from V and 1 from J, leaving 10 bases between them. CDR3 length: 13 residues. This CDR3 is CASGGRGTDTQYF. DNA for the CDR3: TGTGCCAGCGGAGGGAGAGGCACAGATACGCAGTATTTT.